A single sample gave rise to the 31 T cell receptor beta chains below, sequenced in a study of cytomegalovirus exposure and HLA in healthy donors (dated by TCRdb to 2017 to 2019). The library was built by means of the immunoSEQ multiplex PCR assay. For the multiplex PCR, a mixture combining 60 forward primers for TCR Vbeta segments and 13 reverse primers for TCR Jbeta segments was used. TCRdb took this table from immuneACCESS and kept in-frame rearrangements with V and J called. Such tables lack part of the clones; where checked against another copy, unresolved V genes explain under half of the gap, and the rest is unexplained. The sample table contains about 140,000 clones; only one count was recorded for 73% of them. The ten top clones hold 13% to 15% of the sample. Sequencing used PBMCs. Receptor source: a human donor in good health.

This clone was seen a handful of times. As DNA, the CDR3 is TGTGCCTGGAGTGCTGGACAAGATAATTCACCCCTCCACTTT. This translates into CAWSAGQDNSPLHF. This rearrangement joins TRBV30 to TRBJ1-6, with D perhaps matching TRBD1 (5 bases). Germline V gene data show CDR1 as GTSNPN and CDR2 as SVGIG (reference sequence). The ends were cut back, 1 base at V and 5 bases at J, with 9 bases in the middle. The CDR3 sequence is 14 residues long.

The chain has TRBV5-1 and TRBJ2-7; a weak D match, TRBD1 (6 bases). Trimming took off 1 base at V and 0 bases at J, with 8 bases between the two ends. CDR1 and CDR2 from the germline V gene are SGHRS and YFSETQ. The CDR3 covers 14 residues. The DNA for the CDR3 is TGCGCCAGCAGCTTGAACAGGGTCTCCTACGAGCAGTACTTC. It is translated as CASSLNRVSYEQYF.

The rearrangement uses TRBV6-4 and TRBJ2-2; D gene unclear. CDR1 and CDR2 from the germline V gene are MRHNA and SNTAGT. With 0 bases removed from V and 4 bases from J, the gap between germline ends came to 3 bases. The CDR3 loop spans 13 amino acids. The chain's CDR3 is CASSDSSTGELFF. In DNA, the CDR3 is TGTGCCAGCAGTGACTCTAGCACCGGGGAGCTGTTTTTT.

There are many counts of this clone. The gene calls are TRBV6-1 and TRBJ2-3; D is perhaps TRBD2 (6 bases). The CDR3 totals 13 residues. Germline CDR1 MNHNS, CDR2 SASEGT. The V end lost 7 bases, the J end lost 2 bases, and 10 bases lay between the germline ends. CDR3 bases: TGTGCCAGCACGGCTAGCGACACAGATACGCAGTATTTT. Its translation: CASTASDTDTQYF.

This chain connects TRBV7-3 to TRBJ2-1; 14 positions match TRBD2. The germline V gene encodes CDR1 SGHTA and CDR2 FQGTGA. V lost 5 bases to trimming and J lost 0 bases; unmatched junction nucleotides: 15. This CDR3 comprises 21 residues. This chain's CDR3 is CASSLHDQTSGGESSYNEQFF. In DNA form, the CDR3 reads TGTGCCAGCAGCCTCCACGACCAGACTAGCGGGGGGGAGAGCTCCTACAATGAGCAGTTCTTC.

The gene calls are TRBV28 and TRBJ1-4; 7 bases match TRBD1. The V and J ends lost 5 bases and 7 bases, in that order; junction bases with no gene match: 10. The CDR3 has 15 residues. CDR1 MDHEN and CDR2 SYDVKM come from the germline V gene. CDR3: CASSPLRGALEKLFF. As DNA, the CDR3 is TGTGCCAGCAGTCCCCTCAGGGGGGCGCTTGAAAAACTGTTTTTT.

J is TRBJ2-7 and V is TRBV27; 11 positions match TRBD2. V lost 2 bases to trimming and J lost 1 base; unmatched junction nucleotides: 4. Germline V gene data show CDR1 as MNHEY and CDR2 as SMNVEV (reference sequence). The CDR3 runs to 16 residues. The CDR3 spells CASSLGGLAESYEQYF. The CDR3 coding sequence is TGTGCCAGCAGTTTAGGGGGACTAGCGGAGTCCTACGAGCAGTACTTC.

The rearrangement uses TRBV13 and TRBJ2-3; 7 bases map to TRBD1. The V gene's germline CDR1 is PRHDT and CDR2 FYEKMQ (reference sequence). Unmatched junction bases numbered 7, after V lost 5 bases and J lost 2 bases. CDR3 length equals 15 residues. The CDR3 DNA follows: TGTGCCAGCAGCATGGACAGGTGGACCACAGATACGCAGTATTTT. This codes for CASSMDRWTTDTQYF.

The CDR3: CATSPRRLAGSHEQFF. DNA of the CDR3: TGTGCCACCTCCCCTAGGAGGCTAGCGGGTTCCCATGAGCAGTTCTTC. V is TRBV19 and J is TRBJ2-1, with 8 nucleotides matching TRBD2. The CDR3 loop spans 16 amino acids. The trim removed 10 bases at V and 8 bases at J, leaving 19 bases unmatched. CDR1 and CDR2 from the germline V gene are LNHDA and SQIVND (reference sequence). Full variable domain (remainder filled in from reference TRBV19 and TRBJ2-1): DGGITQSPKYLFRKEGQNVTLSCEQNLNHDAMYWYRQDPGQGLRLIYYSQIVNDFQKGDIAEGYSVSREKKESFPLTVTSAQKNPTAFYLCATSPRRLAGSHEQFFGPGTRLTVL.

The J gene is TRBJ2-3, the V gene TRBV7-3, with a weak D call TRBD1 (6 bases). The CDR3 covers 15 residues. Germline CDR1 reads SGHTA; CDR2 reads FQGTGA. The ends were cut back, 5 bases at V and 2 bases at J, with 14 bases in the middle. The CDR3 sequence is CASSLSGADTDTQYF. CDR3 DNA: TGTGCCAGCAGCCTATCAGGGGCGGACACAGATACGCAGTATTTT.

CDR3 sequence: CASSAGGAEAFF. Written as DNA, the CDR3 is TGTGCCAGCAGTGCAGGGGGAGCTGAAGCTTTCTTT. This sequence joins TRBV2 and TRBJ1-1, with 7 bases aligning to TRBD1. Per germline, CDR1 SNHLY and CDR2 FYNNEI. The trim removed 4 bases at V and 6 bases at J, leaving 2 bases unmatched. The CDR3 extends over 12 amino acids.

V usage is TRBV2 and J usage is TRBJ2-7; 10 nucleotides line up with TRBD2. The V gene's germline CDR1 is SNHLY and CDR2 FYNNEI. CDR3 size: 14 residues. With 10 bases clipped from V and 5 bases from J, the junction kept 11 bases outside the gene matches. CDR3 DNA: TGTGCCACCCTTCCCCTAGCGGGAGTGGACGAGCAGTACTTC. This translates into CATLPLAGVDEQYF. Full variable domain (missing parts from reference TRBV2 and TRBJ2-7): EPEVTQTPSHQVTQMGQEVILRCVPISNHLYFYWYRQILGQKVEFLVSFYNNEISEKSEIFDDQFSVERPDGSNFTLKIRSTKLEDSAMYFCATLPLAGVDEQYFGPGTRLTVT.

The genes are TRBV7-3 and TRBJ2-1; 7 nucleotides line up with TRBD1. The CDR3 has 15 amino acids. The germline V gene encodes CDR1 SGHTA and CDR2 FQGTGA. The trim removed 5 bases at V and 5 bases at J, leaving 9 bases unmatched. CDR3: CASSPNGQVNNEQFF. The DNA for the CDR3 is TGTGCCAGCAGCCCCAACGGACAGGTAAACAATGAGCAGTTCTTC. The variable domain in full, with the rest retrieved from reference TRBV7-3 and TRBJ2-1, is GAGVSQTPSNKVTEKGKYVELRCDPISGHTALYWYRQSLGQGPEFLIYFQGTGAADDSGLPNDRFFAVRPEGSVSTLKIQRTERGDSAVYLCASSPNGQVNNEQFFGPGTRLTVL.

CDR3 in DNA: TGTGCCAGCAGCCGGGACAGGGGCTACACCTTC. This codes for CASSRDRGYTF. This chain joins TRBV7-9 and TRBJ1-2, with TRBD1 matching 8 bases. Germline V lookup: CDR1 SEHNR, CDR2 FQNEAQ (reference sequence). CDR3 length: 11 amino acids. Trimming cost V 5 bases and J 8 bases; bases outside gene matches: 1.

The chain is built from TRBV7-2 and TRBJ2-5; TRBD2 aligns across 10 bases. The CDR3 runs 16 residues. Germline CDR1 SGHTA, CDR2 FQGNSA. The junction had 3 bases not matched to a gene; V was cut back by 0 bases and J by 2 bases. CDR3 DNA: TGTGCCAGCAGCTTAGCGGCTAGCGGGGGTCAAGAGACCCAGTACTTC. Translated, it gives CASSLAASGGQETQYF.

This sequence joins TRBV5-6 and TRBJ1-4; D gene ambiguous. In germline, CDR1 is SGHDT, CDR2 YYEEEE. CDR3 length: 13 amino acids. Deletions cut 4 bases from V and 7 bases from J, with 11 bases between. CDR3 sequence (DNA): TGTGCCAGCAGCATACAAGCGGTTGAAAAACTGTTTTTT. Protein product: CASSIQAVEKLFF.

In this sample, this clone turned up once. Germline is not matched at one junction end, which may reflect a read error. The genes are TRBV7-7 and TRBJ1-6; D uncertain. CDR1 and CDR2 (germline): SSHAT, FNYEAQ (reference sequence). This CDR3 has 13 amino acids. The CDR3 DNA reads as TGTGCTAGCAGCCCCACGGAAGGGAGTCGCCTCCACTTT. This translates into CASSPTEGSRLHF.

The rearrangement links TRBV5-1 to TRBJ2-7; 8 nucleotides align to TRBD1. This CDR3 comprises 15 residues. In germline, CDR1 is SGHRS, CDR2 YFSETQ. Losses at the gene ends were 3 bases for V and 3 bases for J; bases not matched to a gene: 8. The CDR3 nucleotides are TGCGCCAGCAGCTCCGGGACAGGCTTAAACTACGAGCAGTACTTC. It codes for CASSSGTGLNYEQYF.

The chain joins TRBV20-1 to TRBJ2-1; the D is unclear. This CDR3 has 11 amino acids. From germline, CDR1 is DFQATT and CDR2 SNEGSKA (reference sequence). V lost 4 bases and J 5 bases, leaving 6 bases between the germline ends. The CDR3 DNA follows: TGCAGTGCTACGAGAAACAATGAGCAGTTCTTC. Translating it yields CSATRNNEQFF.

The rearrangement links TRBV10-2 to TRBJ1-5; D is possibly TRBD1 (5 bases). The germline gives CDR1 WSHSY, CDR2 SAAADI. The CDR3 has 14 amino acids. V gave up 3 bases and J gave up 7 bases, with 13 bases separating them. The CDR3 DNA is TGCGCCAGCAGTGACCCGTTACAGGACCAGCCCCAGCATTTT. Translation gives CASSDPLQDQPQHF.

The chain combines TRBV27 with TRBJ2-4; a possible D gene is TRBD1 (6 bases). This CDR3 has 14 residues. Germline CDR1 reads MNHEY; CDR2 reads SMNVEV (reference sequence). Trimming cost V 5 bases and J 1 base, with 9 bases left between them. The CDR3 sequence: CASSQGSAKNIQYF. The CDR3 DNA reads TGTGCCAGCAGTCAGGGGTCGGCCAAAAACATTCAGTACTTC.

This clone was seen a handful of times. The V call is TRBV2, the J call TRBJ2-3; TRBD1 matches 10 bases. The CDR3 has 15 residues. Germline V gene data show CDR1 as SNHLY and CDR2 as FYNNEI. The V and J ends lost 4 bases and 2 bases, in that order; junction bases with no gene match: 3. The CDR3 loop is CASSVGTGVTDTQYF. CDR3 nucleotide sequence: TGTGCCAGCAGTGTTGGGACAGGGGTCACAGATACGCAGTATTTT.

The V call is TRBV27, the J call TRBJ1-4, with 10 nucleotides matching TRBD1. Per germline, CDR1 MNHEY and CDR2 SMNVEV (reference sequence). This CDR3 contains 14 residues. Trimming removed 5 bases from V and 8 bases from J; junction bases left unmatched: 5. The CDR3 is CASSPGQGSEKLFF. In DNA form, the CDR3 reads TGTGCCAGCAGTCCGGGACAGGGGAGCGAAAAACTGTTTTTT.

This clone was seen a few times. The rearrangement uses TRBV6-5 and TRBJ2-5; TRBD2 is a possible D gene (6 bases). The CDR3 contains 13 residues. In germline, CDR1 is MNHEY, CDR2 SVGAGI. Trimming removed 5 bases from V and 3 bases from J, with 10 bases in between. CDR3 coding DNA: TGTGCCAGCAGTCCCTGGGAGGAAGAGACCCAGTACTTC. This sequence encodes CASSPWEEETQYF.

J is TRBJ2-7 and V is TRBV11-2; D gene uncertain. The CDR3 runs 11 residues. The germline gives CDR1 SGHAT, CDR2 FQNNGV. V dropped 4 bases and J dropped 2 bases, with 3 bases sitting between them. The CDR3 DNA reads as TGTGCCAGCAGCTCCGCCTACGAGCAGTACTTC. Its protein product is CASSSAYEQYF.

The rearrangement links TRBV5-1 to TRBJ1-2; TRBD1 matches 10 bases. Germline V gene sequence: CDR1 SGHRS, CDR2 YFSETQ. The CDR3 extends over 14 amino acids. V shed 4 bases, J shed 2 bases, and the junction held 2 bases outside the gene matches. The CDR3 is CASSPGQGNYGYTF. CDR3 in DNA: TGCGCCAGCAGCCCGGGACAGGGGAACTATGGCTACACCTTC. The whole variable domain, filled in from reference TRBV5-1 and TRBJ1-2, reads KAGVTQTPRYLIKTRGQQVTLSCSPISGHRSVSWYQQTPGQGLQFLFEYFSETQRNKGNFPGRFSGRQFSNSRSEMNVSTLELGDSALYLCASSPGQGNYGYTFGSGTRLTVV.

There are a few counts of this clone. The gene calls are TRBV6-7 and TRBJ1-4; D unclear. Being an ORF, TRBV6-7 has a function that is uncertain. This CDR3 spans 15 amino acids. Trimming cost V 6 bases and J 8 bases, with 19 bases left between them. The CDR3 protein is CASSRSWLPREKLFF. CDR3 nucleotide sequence: TGTGCCAGCAGCCGCTCCTGGCTCCCCCGAGAAAAACTGTTTTTT.

The V call is TRBV5-6, the J call TRBJ2-6; D unresolved. Per germline, CDR1 SGHDT and CDR2 YYEEEE. Trimming pared 1 base from V and 1 base from J, leaving 6 bases between. This CDR3 spans 15 amino acids. The CDR3 protein is CASSLPGSGANVLTF. The CDR3 DNA sequence: TGTGCCAGCAGCTTGCCCGGGTCTGGGGCCAACGTCCTGACTTTC.

The rearrangement joins TRBV7-9 to TRBJ2-2, with D possibly being TRBD2 (6 bases). The V end was cut by 2 bases, the J end by 0 bases, with 13 bases between. Germline V gene data show CDR1 as SEHNR and CDR2 as FQNEAQ (reference sequence). There are 17 residues in the CDR3. DNA for the CDR3: TGTGCCAGCAGCTTAAGAGGCGGGGCAACGAACACCGGGGAGCTGTTTTTT. This sequence encodes CASSLRGGATNTGELFF.

The genes are TRBV7-9 and TRBJ2-7; 8 nucleotides agree with TRBD1. The germline V gene has CDR1 SEHNR and CDR2 FQNEAQ (reference sequence). V was clipped by 7 bases and J by 2 bases; unmatched bases: 10. This CDR3 has 15 residues. The CDR3 is CASTVSGTGAYEQYF. In DNA form, the CDR3 reads TGTGCCAGCACCGTGTCTGGGACAGGAGCCTACGAGCAGTACTTC. Full variable domain (missing parts from reference TRBV7-9 and TRBJ2-7): DTGVSQNPRHKITKRGQNVTFRCDPISEHNRLYWYRQTLGQGPEFLTYFQNEAQLEKSRLLSDRFSAERPKGSFSTLEIQRTEQGDSAMYLCASTVSGTGAYEQYFGPGTRLTVT.

V usage is TRBV7-2 and J usage is TRBJ1-6; D uncertain. Between the trimmed V and J ends, which lost 1 base and 7 bases, there was a span of 5 bases. CDR1 is SGHTA and CDR2 is FQGNSA in the germline V gene. The length of the CDR3 is 13 residues. CDR3 sequence: CASSLGPNSPLHF. The CDR3 coding sequence is TGTGCCAGCAGCTTAGGGCCAAATTCACCCCTCCACTTT.